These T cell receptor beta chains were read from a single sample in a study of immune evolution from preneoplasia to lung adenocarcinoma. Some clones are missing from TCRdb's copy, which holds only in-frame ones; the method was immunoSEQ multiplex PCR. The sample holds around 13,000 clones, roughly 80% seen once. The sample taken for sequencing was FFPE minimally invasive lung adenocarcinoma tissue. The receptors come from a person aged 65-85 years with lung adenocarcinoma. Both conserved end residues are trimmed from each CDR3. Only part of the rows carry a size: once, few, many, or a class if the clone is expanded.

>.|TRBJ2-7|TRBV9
ASSIGEGAYEQY
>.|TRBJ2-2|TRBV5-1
ASSFTLAGPTNTGELF
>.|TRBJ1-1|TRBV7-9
ASSSIGLMNTEAF
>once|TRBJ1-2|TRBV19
ASSKDGLYGYT
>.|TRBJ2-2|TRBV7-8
ASSSGGGQGYGELF
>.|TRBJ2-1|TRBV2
ASKSYNEQF
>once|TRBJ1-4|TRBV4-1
ASSQEPGANEKLF
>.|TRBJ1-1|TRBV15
ATSYRQGNTEAF
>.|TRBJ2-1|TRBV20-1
SARREIEQF
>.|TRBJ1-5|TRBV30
AWSGTGYYQPQH
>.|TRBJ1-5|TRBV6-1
ASSQGVRQPQH
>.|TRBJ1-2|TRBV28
ASSLNVGGAGGYT
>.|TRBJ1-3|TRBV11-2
ASSLQGTGTYTIY
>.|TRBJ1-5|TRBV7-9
ASSFSAGQPQH
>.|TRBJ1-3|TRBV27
ASRSAGNTIY
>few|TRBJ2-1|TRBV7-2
ASTGNEQF
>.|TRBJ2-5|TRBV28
ASSGTSGSWEETQY
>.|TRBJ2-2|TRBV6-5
ASSYGTGGWTGELF
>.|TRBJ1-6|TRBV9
ASNRENAPLH
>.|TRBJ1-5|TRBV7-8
ASRPGGDQPQH
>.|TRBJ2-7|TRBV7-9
ASSLTRSTGDSYEQY
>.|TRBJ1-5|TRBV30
ACKGDGQPQH